The next 31 T cell receptor beta chains were all read from a single sample in a study of regulatory T cells in long-lasting Graves disease. Assembly of TCR beta libraries relied on iRepertoire HTBI primers together with Arm-PCR of CDR3 regions. TCRdb reprocessed the multiplex PCR reads with MiXCR, giving one entry per CDR3 protein. Of 350,000 to 550,000 distinct CDR3 sequences in the sample, 15% were seen once. Time point given: newly diagnosed GD, antithyroid drugs for less than 3 months. The TCR library was made from RNA extracted from PBMCs. This same sample was also taken into another study, of T cells in Graves' hyperthyroidism and ophthalmopathy.

Sequencing used peripheral blood mononuclear cells (PBMCs), obtained at new diagnosis, from a patient treated with antithyroid drugs. The origin of the receptors is a woman aged 30 to 39 with Graves disease.

V is TRBV7-9 and J is TRBJ2-7; 7 nucleotides align to TRBD1. V lost 1 base and J lost 13; bases outside the gene matches: 4. CDR3 length: 11 amino acids. Per germline, CDR1 SEHNR and CDR2 FQNEAQ (reference sequence). The CDR3 protein is CASSLGGGEYF. The CDR3 coding sequence is TGTGCCAGCAGCTTAGGAGGGGGCGAATACTTC.

The sample holds many counts of this clonotype. The J gene is TRBJ2-5, the V gene TRBV2; 11 nucleotides align to TRBD2. This CDR3 has 17 amino acids. V was pared by 6 bases and J by 0 bases, with 9 bases of the junction left unmatched. Germline loops: CDR1 SNHLY, CDR2 FYNNEI. The DNA for the CDR3 is TGTGCCAGCAGAGCACAACCGGGACTAGCGGACCAAGAGACCCAGTACTTC. Its translation: CASRAQPGLADQETQYF.

Turning to this clonotype: This sequence may be a read error, since a much larger clone differs from it by one base. The V and J genes are TRBV29-1 and TRBJ1-5; 8 bases align to TRBD1. In germline, CDR1 is SQVTM, CDR2 ANQGSEA. The CDR3 runs 13 residues. With 5 bases clipped from V and 5 bases from J, the junction kept 5 bases outside the gene matches. The CDR3 nucleotides read TGCAGCGTTACGACAGGGGCGGATCAGCCCCAGCATTTT. It yields the protein CSVTTGADQPQHF.

V gene TRBV10-3 combines with J gene TRBJ1-1; a possible D gene is TRBD1 (6 bases). The ends were cut back, 7 bases at V and 8 bases at J, with 17 bases in the middle. The length of the CDR3 is 13 residues. Germline assignment: CDR1 ENHRY and CDR2 SYGVKD. The CDR3 loop reads CAINPGTKEEAFF. Written as DNA, the CDR3 is TGTGCCATCAATCCGGGGACAAAGGAAGAAGCTTTCTTT.

This clonotype was recorded many times. This chain connects TRBV7-9 to TRBJ2-1; possible D gene TRBD1, 6 bases. Germline V gene data show CDR1 as SEHNR and CDR2 as FQNEAQ (reference sequence). V gave up 5 bases and J gave up 8 bases, with 22 bases separating them. The CDR3 runs 16 residues. CDR3 coding DNA: TGTGCCAGCAGCACAGGGACCCGCCTAATGGGCCATGAGCAGTTCTTC. Translation gives CASSTGTRLMGHEQFF.

This clonotype was detected many times. The V gene is TRBV20-1, the J gene TRBJ2-7; weak D call: TRBD1 (5 bases). Trimming stripped 1 base from V and 2 bases from J, with 6 bases between. CDR3 length: 12 amino acids. CDR1 DFQATT and CDR2 SNEGSKA come from the germline V gene (reference sequence). CDR3 sequence reads: CSARGGAYEQYF. CDR3 coding DNA: TGCAGTGCTAGAGGGGGCGCCTACGAGCAGTACTTC.

At least ten counts were recorded for this clonotype. The genes are TRBV27 and TRBJ2-1, with 10 bases matching TRBD2. The CDR3 covers 13 residues. Germline trimming cut 10 bases from V and 6 bases from J; bases unmatched to any gene: 6. Germline assignment: CDR1 MNHEY and CDR2 SMNVEV (reference sequence). The CDR3 sequence: CATLSGRANEQFF. The DNA of the CDR3 is TGTGCCACCCTCAGCGGGAGGGCCAATGAGCAGTTCTTC.

In this sample, this clonotype turned up many times. The chain recombines TRBV12-3 or TRBV12-4 with TRBJ2-7; D is possibly TRBD2 (5 bases). This CDR3 has 13 residues. Trimming shortened V by 6 bases and J by 0 bases, and 9 bases separated the two germline ends. CDR3 protein: CASSSGSSYEQYF. CDR3 coding DNA: TGTGCCAGCAGCTCGGGGAGCTCCTACGAGCAGTACTTC.

This clonotype has at least ten counts. V gene TRBV5-6 combines with J gene TRBJ2-1, with a possible D match to TRBD1 (5 bases). The CDR3 contains 13 residues. Per germline, CDR1 SGHDT and CDR2 YYEEEE. Deletions cut 5 bases from V and 3 bases from J, with 9 bases between. CDR3 DNA: TGTGCCAGCAGACCGACAGACTACAATGAGCAGTTCTTC. Translating gives CASRPTDYNEQFF.

This clonotype occurred many times. The gene calls are TRBV6-5 and TRBJ2-1; 7 bases map to TRBD2. The germline V gene has CDR1 MNHEY and CDR2 SVGAGI. The CDR3 contains 19 residues. After removal of 2 bases from V and 4 bases from J, the junction contained 17 bases not matched to a gene. The CDR3 region is CASSYGRGGAATGYNEQFF. The CDR3 DNA follows: TGTGCCAGCAGTTACGGAAGGGGAGGGGCGGCAACGGGGTACAATGAGCAGTTCTTC.

This clonotype came up many times. V usage is TRBV11-2 and J usage is TRBJ2-3; TRBD1 agrees at 10 bases. V shed 4 bases, J shed 0 bases, and the junction held 10 bases outside the gene matches. The CDR3 loop spans 18 amino acids. CDR1 and CDR2 (germline): SGHAT, FQNNGV. The CDR3 DNA sequence: TGTGCCAGCAGCTCCCGGACAGGGGGTCCCCCTAGCACAGATACGCAGTATTTT. This translates into CASSSRTGGPPSTDTQYF.

This chain links TRBV19 with TRBJ2-1, with D hard to call. Germline V CDR1 and CDR2: LNHDA, SQIVND (reference sequence). V shed 7 bases and J shed 7 bases, with 8 bases lying between them. CDR3 length: 11 residues. This CDR3 is CASIERNEQFF. CDR3 nucleotides: TGTGCCAGTATTGAGAGAAATGAGCAGTTCTTC. The whole variable domain, remainder taken from reference TRBV19 and TRBJ2-1, is DGGITQSPKYLFRKEGQNVTLSCEQNLNHDAMYWYRQDPGQGLRLIYYSQIVNDFQKGDIAEGYSVSREKKESFPLTVTSAQKNPTAFYLCASIERNEQFFGPGTRLTVL.

In its sample, this clonotype was seen a few times. V gene TRBV20-1 combines with J gene TRBJ2-1; either TRBD1 or TRBD2 may fit D (5 bases each). CDR3 size: 12 residues. V lost 6 bases and J lost 4, with 10 bases in between. CDR1 is DFQATT, CDR2 SNEGSKA, per germline (reference sequence). The CDR3: CSADGTYNEQFF. As DNA, the CDR3 is TGCAGTGCCGACGGGACGTACAATGAGCAGTTCTTC.

In its sample, this clonotype was seen many times. V gene TRBV5-1 combines with J gene TRBJ1-1, with D unresolved. This CDR3 contains 14 residues. From germline, CDR1 is SGHRS and CDR2 YFSETQ. The V end was cut by 0 bases, the J end by 4 bases, with 10 bases between. CDR3 in amino acids: CASSLAGSRTEAFF. The CDR3 DNA is TGCGCCAGCAGCTTGGCCGGGAGCCGCACTGAAGCTTTCTTT.

This clonotype came up many times. The chain has TRBV20-1 and TRBJ1-1, with TRBD1 identical over 8 bases. From germline, CDR1 is DFQATT and CDR2 SNEGSKA (reference sequence). CDR3 length equals 14 residues. Trimming took 5 bases from V and 0 from J; bases not matched to a gene: 5. The CDR3 sequence is CSADRTGMNTEAFF. The DNA for the CDR3 is TGCAGTGCTGACCGGACAGGGATGAACACTGAAGCTTTCTTT.

In this sample, this clonotype turned up a few times. The rearrangement links TRBV19 to TRBJ1-5, with TRBD1 as a possible D gene (6 bases). Trimming took 6 bases from V and 3 from J, leaving 21 bases between them. The CDR3 length is 17 residues. CDR1 LNHDA and CDR2 SQIVND come from the germline V gene (reference sequence). DNA of the CDR3: TGTGCCAGTAGGTCAACCCCGGGACAAAGGGACAATCAGCCCCAGCATTTT. Translating gives CASRSTPGQRDNQPQHF.

In this sample, this clonotype turned up many times. The V and J genes are TRBV20-1 and TRBJ1-1; 10 bases agree with TRBD1. The V gene's germline CDR1 is DFQATT and CDR2 SNEGSKA (reference sequence). The CDR3 is 12 amino acids. Unmatched junction bases numbered 5, after V lost 7 bases and J lost 6 bases. CDR3 region: CSVPDRGSEAFF. The CDR3 coding sequence is TGCAGTGTTCCGGACAGGGGGTCTGAAGCTTTCTTT.

The chain links TRBV7-9 to TRBJ2-5; TRBD2 matches 7 bases. CDR3 size: 17 residues. Germline V gene lookup returns CDR1 SEHNR and CDR2 FQNEAQ (reference sequence). Germline trimming cut 4 bases from V and 3 bases from J; bases unmatched to any gene: 14. For the CDR3, the DNA is TGTGCCAGCAGCTATTCGGCGGGAGCCGGAACGAAAGAGACCCAGTACTTC. Protein: CASSYSAGAGTKETQYF.

The genes are TRBV12-3 or TRBV12-4 and TRBJ2-7; D possibly uses TRBD1 or TRBD2 (6 bases each). The germline V and J ends were trimmed by 0 bases and 4 bases, with 19 bases remaining between them. The CDR3 totals 17 residues. CDR3 protein: CASSLAPSRGLRYEQYF. CDR3 in DNA: TGTGCCAGCAGTTTAGCCCCCAGCCGGGGGCTTAGGTACGAGCAGTACTTC.

The V call is TRBV12-3 or TRBV12-4, the J call TRBJ1-5; D gene unclear. V lost 6 bases and J 0 bases, leaving 15 bases between the germline ends. The CDR3 is made up of 16 amino acids. As DNA, the CDR3 is TGTGCCAGCAGCCCCCTAGGTGGCTCTAGCAATCAGCCCCAGCATTTT. This gives the protein CASSPLGGSSNQPQHF.

This clonotype has at least ten counts. This chain uses TRBV3-1 with TRBJ1-2; TRBD1 matches at 7 bases. J gave up 5 bases and V 3 bases, and 6 bases lay outside the gene matches. The CDR3 consists of 14 residues. The germline gives CDR1 LGHDT, CDR2 YNNKEL (reference sequence). In DNA, the CDR3 is TGTGCCAGCAGCCATTTAGGACAGGCTTATGGCTACACCTTC. Translated: CASSHLGQAYGYTF.

About this clonotype: With a much larger clone just one base away, this may be a read error. The gene calls are TRBV30 and TRBJ2-7; 7 nucleotides agree with TRBD2. The CDR3 runs 12 residues. The V and J ends lost 2 bases and 7 bases, in that order; junction bases with no gene match: 5. Per the germline V gene, CDR1 is GTSNPN and CDR2 is SVGIG (reference sequence). The CDR3 sequence: CAWSWGGNEQYF. The CDR3 DNA reads as TGTGCCTGGAGTTGGGGGGGGAATGAGCAGTACTTC.

This clonotype was detected many times. V is TRBV7-3 and J is TRBJ2-1; D gene unclear. Germline V gene data show CDR1 as SGHTA and CDR2 as FQGTGA. V lost 1 base and J lost 2, with 9 bases in between. The CDR3 is made up of 15 amino acids. CDR3 in DNA: TGTGCCAGCAGCTTAAGCCTCTCCCCCTACAATGAGCAGTTCTTC. Translation: CASSLSLSPYNEQFF.

This clonotype showed up many times. At one boundary the junction diverges from the germline segment, which might be a read error. V gene TRBV11-3 combines with J gene TRBJ2-5; a weak D match, TRBD2 (5 bases). This CDR3 spans 14 amino acids. Germline CDR1 reads SGHNT; CDR2 reads YENEEA. The CDR3 is CASSPGLAQGTQYF. The CDR3 DNA reads TGTGCCAGCAGCCCAGGCTTAGCGCAAGGGACCCAGTACTTC.

This clonotype was picked up a small number of times. The chain uses TRBV6-1 and TRBJ2-7; weak D call: TRBD2 (7 bases). The CDR3 extends over 17 amino acids. V gave up 3 bases and J gave up 7 bases, with 25 bases separating them. Germline V gene sequence: CDR1 MNHNS, CDR2 SASEGT. The CDR3 DNA sequence: TGTGCCAGCAGTGAGGGGGCTAGCGGCTCGTCGGGTCGTGAGCAGTACTTC. It yields the protein CASSEGASGSSGREQYF.

This clonotype was counted many times. The chain employs TRBV20-1 and TRBJ2-4; 8 bases match TRBD1. CDR1 DFQATT and CDR2 SNEGSKA come from the germline V gene (reference sequence). The V gene end was trimmed by 6 bases and the J gene end by 3 bases; junction bases not matched to a gene: 4. This CDR3 spans 13 amino acids. In nucleotides, the CDR3 is TGCAGTGCCCAGACAGGGGTCAAAAACATTCAGTACTTC. Encoded protein: CSAQTGVKNIQYF.

This clonotype showed up many times. The chain has TRBV5-1 and TRBJ2-7, with 9 bases fitting TRBD1. Germline V CDR1 and CDR2: SGHRS, YFSETQ. J was trimmed by 0 bases and V by 4 bases; bases with no gene match: 5. This CDR3 comprises 15 residues. The CDR3 region has the DNA TGCGCCAGCAGCCTGGGACAGGGCCACTCCTACGAGCAGTACTTC. Its protein product is CASSLGQGHSYEQYF.

This clonotype was recorded at least ten times. The V gene is TRBV19, the J gene TRBJ1-1, with 8 nucleotides matching TRBD1. Unmatched junction bases numbered 8, after V lost 6 bases and J lost 5 bases. CDR1 is LNHDA, CDR2 SQIVND, per germline (reference sequence). The CDR3 covers 14 residues. CDR3 sequence reads: CASSPTGVGTEAFF. In DNA, the CDR3 is TGTGCCAGTAGCCCGACAGGGGTTGGGACTGAAGCTTTCTTT.

This clonotype came up many times. The chain carries TRBV18 and TRBJ1-3; perhaps TRBD1 as D (5 bases). Germline lookup yields CDR1 KGHSH and CDR2 LQKENI. This CDR3 is built from 17 residues. Trimming shortened V by 0 bases and J by 1 base, and 13 bases separated the two germline ends. CDR3 sequence (DNA): TGTGCCAGCTCACCACCCGGCCAGGGAGGATCTGGAAACACCATATATTTT. Protein sequence: CASSPPGQGGSGNTIYF.

This clonotype has a handful of counts. The gene calls are TRBV5-1 and TRBJ2-4; 14 nucleotides match TRBD2. There are 17 residues in the CDR3. Germline-derived CDR1 and CDR2 are SGHRS and YFSETQ. Trimming removed 4 bases from V and 5 bases from J; junction bases left unmatched: 8. This CDR3 is CASSPGTSGSPENIQYF. In DNA form, the CDR3 reads TGCGCCAGCAGCCCCGGGACTAGCGGGAGCCCGGAAAACATTCAGTACTTC.

This clonotype was recorded a few times. The chain is built from TRBV5-1 and TRBJ1-1; a weak D match, TRBD1 (5 bases). Trimming pared 0 bases from V and 7 bases from J, leaving 13 bases between. CDR1 is SGHRS, CDR2 YFSETQ, per germline. CDR3 length: 14 amino acids. Here the CDR3 reads CASSLAAGTFEAFF. The CDR3 nucleotides are TGCGCCAGCAGCTTGGCGGCAGGGACCTTTGAAGCTTTCTTT.